This TCR beta chain was recorded in a study of identical twins. Study results and limitations: Researchers caution that invariant MAIT and iNKT cells could partly confound zero-insertion analyses.

This clonotype was counted between two and nine times. The target antigen is unknown. With V trimmed by 0 bases and J by 3 bases, 4 bases remained unmatched. Per germline, CDR1 DFQATT and CDR2 SNEGSKA (reference sequence). The CDR3 is 16 amino acids. TCRdb analysed the 5' RACE reads with MiXCR anew, one entry per CDR3 protein. The repertoire holds approximately 620,000 distinct CDR3 sequences, with about 9.4% as singletons. These data were likewise used in another study, on yellow fever vaccine responses in identical twins.

This rearrangement joins TRBV20-1 to TRBJ2-2, with 10 bases aligning to TRBD2. The sequenced material came from PBMCs. The sequence was collected from a woman aged 18-35 years in good health. As DNA, the CDR3 is TGCAGTGCTAGAGATCCAGGACTAGCGGACACCGGGGAGCTGTTTTTT. This translates into CSARDPGLADTGELFF.